This T cell receptor beta chain was sequenced for a study of OX40 agonist ivuxolimab in advanced cancers. This clone was seen a single time. Its target is unknown. Findings of the study overall: The work left the antigen specificity of expanded peripheral T cells undetermined. CD8+ T cells (on average) carried more expanded clones than CD4+ T cells.

Only in-frame clones appear in the TCRdb table, and some are missing; sequencing was by immunoSEQ multiplex PCR. The repertoire holds over 150,000 clones, 94% seen once, with about 0.33% in the top ten. CDR1 and CDR2 from the germline V gene are ENHRY and SYGVKD. The CDR3 length is 13 residues. V gave up 5 bases and J gave up 1 base, with 8 bases separating them. The genes are TRBV10-3 and TRBJ1-1; D ambiguous. This clonotype was obtained from an adult with an advanced solid tumor such as melanoma, head and neck, liver or kidney cancer. The sample in question was CD4+ or CD8+ T cells sorted from blood, obtained in a trial of the OX40 agonist ivuxolimab. For the CDR3, the DNA is TGTGCCATCAGTAGCCGCGAGAACACTGAAGCTTTCTTT. Encoded protein: CAISSRENTEAFF.